This T cell receptor beta chain was captured by sequencing in a study of CD8+ T cells in alopecia areata. The wider study: Scoring of treated patients' severity used the percentage of affected scalp area.

Notes on this clone: Its antigen is not known.

General observations from the study: Under tofacitinib, fewer expanded CD8+ clones appeared among the top 100 scalp clones. On tofacitinib, scalp and blood still held many of the expanded lesional clones.

Treatment of the sample: oral pan-JAK inhibitor, 5-10 mg twice daily. CDR3 length: 18 residues. Germline assignment: CDR1 MGHRA and CDR2 YSYEKL. Trimming stripped 5 bases from V and 2 bases from J, with 19 bases between. Extracted from the samples, RNA was reverse transcribed into cDNA to serve as the sequencing template. Sequencing was performed with immunoSEQ multiplex PCR; in TCRdb, only in-frame clones are kept and a portion is missing. The table shows about 180,000 clones, with 45% to 60% occurring only once. The chain uses TRBV4-1 and TRBJ2-6, with D perhaps matching TRBD1 (6 bases). The sequenced sample was CD8+ T cells sorted from blood, obtained around week 54, from a patient treated with tofacitinib. The clonotype comes from a human donor with alopecia areata. DNA for the CDR3: TGCGCCAGCAGCTTCTCACCCAGCACAGGGACTGGGGCCAACGTCCTGACTTTC. Amino acids: CASSFSPSTGTGANVLTF.